These T cell receptor beta chains were read from a single sample in a study of cytomegalovirus exposure and HLA in healthy donors. Profiled with immunoSEQ multiplex PCR; TCRdb holds only in-frame clones, not every one. The sample contains about 120,000 clones, roughly four fifths of which appear only once. Sequencing input: PBMCs. The receptors originated from a woman aged 18-29 years in good health and CMV-seronegative. CDR3s include the opening cysteine and the closing phenylalanine or tryptophan.

j_call: TRBJ2-3; v_call: TRBV18; cdr3_aa: CASSPDQGTGLSTDTQYF
j_call: TRBJ1-6; v_call: TRBV18; cdr3_aa: CASSPQGDSPLHF
j_call: TRBJ1-2; v_call: TRBV18; cdr3_aa: CASSPSSGEAYGYTF
j_call: TRBJ1-3; v_call: TRBV6-5; cdr3_aa: CASSSWTGGGGNTIYF
j_call: TRBJ1-6; v_call: TRBV7-9; cdr3_aa: CASSLRQLYNSPLHF
j_call: TRBJ1-2; v_call: TRBV9; cdr3_aa: CASNPHPQGTRGYTF
j_call: TRBJ2-1; v_call: TRBV2; cdr3_aa: CASSTGGSRNNEQFF
j_call: TRBJ2-7; v_call: TRBV5-1; cdr3_aa: CASSPRGETKYEQYF
j_call: TRBJ1-1; v_call: TRBV5-4; cdr3_aa: CASSYDRNTEAFF
j_call: TRBJ2-3; v_call: TRBV6-1; cdr3_aa: CASSEALGAVDTQYF
j_call: TRBJ1-6; v_call: TRBV11-2; cdr3_aa: CASSLGRHRNSPLHF
j_call: TRBJ2-1; v_call: TRBV7-8; cdr3_aa: CASSLKGGNEQFF
j_call: TRBJ1-1; v_call: TRBV19; cdr3_aa: CASSIRSSPEAFF
j_call: TRBJ1-1; v_call: TRBV14; cdr3_aa: CASSQSHWAAEAFF
j_call: TRBJ2-1; v_call: TRBV5-1; cdr3_aa: CASTSGINNEQFF
j_call: TRBJ1-1; v_call: TRBV7-6; cdr3_aa: CASSLRAPNTEAFF
j_call: TRBJ2-1; v_call: TRBV7-9; cdr3_aa: CASSRTGRNNEQFF
j_call: TRBJ2-5; v_call: TRBV4-1; cdr3_aa: CASSQIQFQETQYF
j_call: TRBJ1-5; v_call: TRBV7-9; cdr3_aa: CASSPGTANQPQHF
j_call: TRBJ2-7; v_call: TRBV25-1; cdr3_aa: CASSDSGQFSYEQYF
j_call: TRBJ2-5; v_call: TRBV2; cdr3_aa: CASRLAGPRETQYF
j_call: TRBJ2-7; v_call: TRBV28; cdr3_aa: CASSPEAGALREQYF
j_call: TRBJ2-2; v_call: TRBV6-5; cdr3_aa: CASTGRNTGELFF
j_call: TRBJ2-7; v_call: TRBV5-4; cdr3_aa: CASSSATGGYEQYF
j_call: TRBJ1-6; v_call: TRBV6-6; cdr3_aa: CASRGQVYNSPLHF
j_call: TRBJ1-5; v_call: TRBV29-1; cdr3_aa: CSATWGGQPQHF
j_call: TRBJ1-2; v_call: TRBV5-6; cdr3_aa: CASSVADRGGYGYTF
j_call: TRBJ2-2; v_call: TRBV10-2; cdr3_aa: CASSNRGLGELFF
j_call: TRBJ2-5; v_call: TRBV6-5; cdr3_aa: CASSTGLAGEETQYF
j_call: TRBJ2-1; v_call: TRBV7-9; cdr3_aa: CASSLERVAGGDEQFF
j_call: TRBJ2-4; v_call: TRBV10-1; cdr3_aa: CASSEPGLGKNIQYF
j_call: TRBJ1-5; v_call: TRBV30; cdr3_aa: CAWGLGNQPQHF
j_call: TRBJ1-1; v_call: TRBV6-5; cdr3_aa: CASSYAQGTTEAFF
j_call: TRBJ2-3; v_call: TRBV5-5; cdr3_aa: CASSRGLAGVRTDTQYF
j_call: TRBJ1-2; v_call: TRBV19; cdr3_aa: CASSISGQTGYTF
j_call: TRBJ1-5; v_call: TRBV2; cdr3_aa: CASSEFANQPQHF
j_call: TRBJ1-5; v_call: TRBV5-5; cdr3_aa: CASSSGVGNQPQHF
j_call: TRBJ1-2; v_call: TRBV28; cdr3_aa: CASSPPGQGFEIGGYTF
j_call: TRBJ1-2; v_call: TRBV6-5; cdr3_aa: CASSYSLTGTAGIHTF
j_call: TRBJ2-7; v_call: TRBV18; cdr3_aa: CASSRGLEGEQYF
j_call: TRBJ1-4; v_call: TRBV6-5; cdr3_aa: CASSYKGATNEKLFF
j_call: TRBJ2-1; v_call: TRBV27; cdr3_aa: CASSSAGVPYNEQFF
j_call: TRBJ2-6; v_call: TRBV5-6; cdr3_aa: CASSLAGWGANGLTF
j_call: TRBJ1-2; v_call: TRBV7-9; cdr3_aa: CASSSTTTRTGGYGYTF
j_call: TRBJ2-7; v_call: TRBV19; cdr3_aa: CASRYGGSYEQYF
j_call: TRBJ1-1; v_call: TRBV14; cdr3_aa: CASSPGPGAEAFF